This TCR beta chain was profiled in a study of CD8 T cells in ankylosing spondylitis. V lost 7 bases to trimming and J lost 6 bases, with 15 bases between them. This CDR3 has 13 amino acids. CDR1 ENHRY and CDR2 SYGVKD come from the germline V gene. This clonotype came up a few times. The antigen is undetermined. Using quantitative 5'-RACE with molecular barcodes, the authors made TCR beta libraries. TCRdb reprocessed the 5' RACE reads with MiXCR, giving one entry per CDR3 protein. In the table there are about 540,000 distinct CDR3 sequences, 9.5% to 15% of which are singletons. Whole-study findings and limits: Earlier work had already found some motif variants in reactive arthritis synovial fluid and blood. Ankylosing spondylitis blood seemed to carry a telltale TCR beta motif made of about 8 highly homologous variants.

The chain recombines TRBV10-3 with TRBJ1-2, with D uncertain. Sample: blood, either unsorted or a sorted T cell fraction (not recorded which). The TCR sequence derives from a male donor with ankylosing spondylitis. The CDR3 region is CAITGTTDNGYTF. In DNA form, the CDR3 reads TGTGCCATCACAGGCACAACCGACAATGGCTACACCTTC.